The 14 T cell receptor beta chains reported below all come from one sample, sequenced in a study of CD8+CD57+ T cells in acquired aplastic anemia. Researchers used genomic DNA as the template to profile TCR beta VDJ and CDR3. TCRdb processed the reads anew with MiXCR; each CDR3 protein has one entry. The repertoire holds about 290,000 distinct CDR3 sequences, with under 60% as singletons. Patients who underwent sequencing had shown CD8+CD57+ cell expansion by flow cytometry. The material sequenced was sorted CD4+, CD8+, or CD8+CD57+ T cells (not recorded which) from PBMCs. The receptors stem from a human donor with aplastic anemia.

This clonotype has more than one count but fewer than ten. This chain uses TRBV10-3 with TRBJ2-5, with 10 bases lining up with TRBD2. V lost 3 bases to trimming and J lost 5 bases; unmatched junction nucleotides: 12. The CDR3 consists of 17 residues. Germline loops: CDR1 ENHRY, CDR2 SYGVKD. DNA for the CDR3: TGTGCCATCAGTGAAAAGGGACTAGCGAAAGGCGGGGAGACCCAGTACTTC. Amino acids: CAISEKGLAKGGETQYF.

This clonotype came up many times. The chain employs TRBV11-1 and TRBJ2-1; 8 bases match TRBD2. J gave up 10 bases and V 7 bases, and 18 bases lay outside the gene matches. Per the germline V gene, CDR1 is SGHAT and CDR2 is FQDESV (reference sequence). The CDR3 is made up of 16 amino acids. Here the CDR3 reads CASTQTLAGSTLEQFF. CDR3 nucleotide sequence: TGTGCCAGCACCCAAACCCTAGCGGGCTCCACTCTGGAGCAGTTCTTC.

This chain joins TRBV19 and TRBJ1-2; D is unclear. V was cut by 5 bases and J by 6 bases, with 10 bases left in between. Per germline, CDR1 LNHDA and CDR2 SQIVND (reference sequence). The CDR3 has 12 residues. The CDR3, as DNA: TGTGCCAGTAGTGGCACAAAACATGGCTACACCTTC. Its protein product is CASSGTKHGYTF.

This clonotype was picked up many times. V is TRBV7-9 and J is TRBJ2-6; tentatively, D is TRBD1 (5 bases). Germline assignment: CDR1 SEHNR and CDR2 FQNEAQ (reference sequence). Trimming took 2 bases from V and 4 from J, leaving 12 bases between them. CDR3 length: 16 residues. CDR3 sequence: CASSLRPGLGANVLTF. CDR3 sequence (DNA): TGTGCCAGCAGCTTAAGGCCAGGGCTAGGGGCCAACGTCCTGACTTTC. Drawing the rest from reference TRBV7-9 and TRBJ2-6, the complete variable domain is DTGVSQNPRHKITKRGQNVTFRCDPISEHNRLYWYRQTLGQGPEFLTYFQNEAQLEKSRLLSDRFSAERPKGSFSTLEIQRTEQGDSAMYLCASSLRPGLGANVLTFGAGSRLTVL.

This clonotype has ten or more counts. The V and J genes are TRBV7-2 and TRBJ1-1; no clear D gene. This CDR3 has 13 amino acids. Germline V gene data show CDR1 as SGHTA and CDR2 as FQGNSA. The V end lost 1 base, the J end lost 6 bases, and 9 bases lay between the germline ends. CDR3 sequence reads: CASSLEGFSEAFF. CDR3 sequence (DNA): TGTGCCAGCAGCTTAGAAGGTTTCTCTGAAGCTTTCTTT.

V usage is TRBV20-1 and J usage is TRBJ1-2, with a tentative D call TRBD1 (5 bases). In germline, CDR1 is DFQATT, CDR2 SNEGSKA (reference sequence). Trimming stripped 0 bases from V and 7 bases from J, with 18 bases between. This CDR3 spans 15 amino acids. The CDR3 is CSARDMRGPTSGYTF. DNA of the CDR3: TGCAGTGCTAGAGATATGCGGGGCCCCACTAGTGGCTACACCTTC.

Turning to this clonotype: One junction end disagrees with the germline gene, perhaps due to a read error. J is TRBJ2-6 and V is TRBV15; TRBD1 might be the D (5 bases). Looked up from germline, CDR1 is LNHNV and CDR2 is YYDKDF (reference sequence). The CDR3 is 18 amino acids. The CDR3 DNA reads as TGTGCCGCCAAACTTGGTAGCCAGGGTACCTCTGGAGCCAACGTCCTGACTTTC. Amino acid sequence: CAAKLGSQGTSGANVLTF.

The CDR3: CSARETSGGQGDTQYF. The CDR3, as DNA: TGCAGTGCTAGGGAGACTAGCGGGGGTCAAGGAGATACGCAGTATTTT. The chain uses TRBV20-1 and TRBJ2-3, with 12 bases aligning to TRBD2. There are 16 residues in the CDR3. Germline-derived CDR1 and CDR2 are DFQATT and SNEGSKA (reference sequence). The trim removed 3 bases at V and 5 bases at J, leaving 9 bases unmatched.

This chain links TRBV19 with TRBJ2-6; 13 nucleotides match TRBD2. The junction had 9 bases not matched to a gene; V was cut back by 4 bases and J by 3 bases. The V gene's germline CDR1 is LNHDA and CDR2 SQIVND (reference sequence). The CDR3 spans 19 residues. CDR3 DNA sequence: TGTGCCAGTAGTACAGTGGGACTAGCGGGAAATATTGGGGCCAACGTCCTGACTTTC. Its protein product is CASSTVGLAGNIGANVLTF.

Note on this clonotype: One end of the junction is discordant with germline, which a read error may explain. The rearrangement uses TRBV20-1 and TRBJ2-1, with TRBD2 identical over 8 bases. CDR3 length: 18 residues. Germline CDR1 and CDR2: DFQATT and SNEGSKA (reference sequence). The CDR3 sequence is CGARPARGGRGNFNEQFF. In DNA, the CDR3 is TGCGGTGCTAGACCCGCTCGGGGGGGGCGGGGAAACTTCAATGAGCAGTTCTTC.

This clonotype was seen a handful of times. A much bigger clone sits one base away, suggesting this may be a read error. J is TRBJ2-7 and V is TRBV5-4; D remains unclear. The CDR3 covers 14 residues. The V end was cut by 4 bases, the J end by 6 bases, with 17 bases between. Germline V lookup: CDR1 SGHNT, CDR2 YYREEE (reference sequence). CDR3 DNA: TGTGCCAGCAGCCTACGCCAAGAAACGGGCGAGCAGTACTTC. Protein product: CASSLRQETGEQYF.

This clonotype was recorded only once. The rearrangement links TRBV10-3 to TRBJ2-3; 10 bases map to TRBD2. The junction had 7 bases not matched to a gene; V was cut back by 3 bases and J by 1 base. CDR3 length: 17 residues. CDR1 and CDR2 (germline): ENHRY, SYGVKD. CDR3 DNA: TGTGCCATCAGTGACCTCAGCGGGGGGGCTGGCACAGATACGCAGTATTTT. Its translation is CAISDLSGGAGTDTQYF.

This rearrangement joins TRBV9 to TRBJ2-1; D gene unclear. The CDR3 is made up of 13 amino acids. The V gene's germline CDR1 is SGDLS and CDR2 YYNGEE. V gave up 0 bases and J gave up 8 bases, with 9 bases separating them. CDR3 nucleotides: TGTGCCAGCAGCGTAGGAGGAGAGGATGAGCAGTTCTTC. This encodes CASSVGGEDEQFF.

This rearrangement joins TRBV20-1 to TRBJ2-3, with 10 positions matching TRBD1. CDR3 length equals 17 residues. J lost 1 base, V lost 5 bases, and 12 bases had no gene match. Germline CDR1 DFQATT, CDR2 SNEGSKA (reference sequence). CDR3 sequence (DNA): TGCAGTGCTGCAGGGAATCCCGGGACAGGGGGCACAGATACGCAGTATTTT. Protein: CSAAGNPGTGGTDTQYF.